The 11 T cell receptor beta chains in this list originate from one sample, sequenced in a study of immune evolution from preneoplasia to lung adenocarcinoma. Clones were read by immunoSEQ multiplex PCR, and TCRdb kept only the in-frame ones, dropping some. The data contain roughly 5,300 clones, over 65% of them singletons. The sample consisted of FFPE lung adenocarcinoma in situ tissue. The receptors here all came from a person aged 60-79 years with lung adenocarcinoma.

This clone was found once. The V and J genes are TRBV7-6 and TRBJ1-1; D not certain. The CDR3 runs 11 residues. The germline V gene encodes CDR1 SGHVS and CDR2 FNYEAQ. Trimming stripped 9 bases from V and 1 base from J, with 6 bases between. The DNA for the CDR3 is TGTGCCAGTAGCACGAACACTGAAGCTTTCTTT. Its translation is CASSTNTEAFF.

The sample holds a few counts of this clone. The genes are TRBV7-8 and TRBJ1-1; D call uncertain. The V and J ends lost 5 bases and 0 bases respectively, with 10 bases between them. The germline CDR1 and CDR2 sequences are SGHVS and FQNEAQ. This CDR3 comprises 14 residues. The CDR3 sequence: CASSPQIMNTEAFF. In nucleotides, the CDR3 is TGTGCCAGCAGCCCCCAAATTATGAACACTGAAGCTTTCTTT.

The chain links TRBV2 to TRBJ1-1, with 7 bases lining up with TRBD1. Germline CDR1 SNHLY, CDR2 FYNNEI. The V segment lost 0 bases and the J segment 4 bases; nucleotides outside the gene matches: 5. The CDR3 loop spans 15 amino acids. The CDR3 here is CASSEARGLRTEAFF. DNA of the CDR3: TGTGCCAGCAGTGAAGCGAGGGGGCTACGCACTGAAGCTTTCTTT.

This chain links TRBV28 with TRBJ2-3, with 16 bases aligning to TRBD2. Looked up from germline, CDR1 is MDHEN and CDR2 is SYDVKM. The CDR3 contains 19 residues. J gave up 5 bases and V 6 bases, and 14 bases lay outside the gene matches. CDR3 amino acids: CASSPGLAGGPLLKDTQYF. The CDR3 DNA sequence: TGTGCCAGCAGCCCGGGACTAGCGGGGGGGCCGTTGTTGAAAGATACGCAGTATTTT.

V gene TRBV5-1 combines with J gene TRBJ2-5; D may be TRBD1 or TRBD2 (5 bases each). CDR1 is SGHRS, CDR2 YFSETQ, per germline. CDR3 length: 14 amino acids. The ends were cut back, 4 bases at V and 2 bases at J, with 12 bases in the middle. The CDR3 loop reads CASSRGDGQETQYF. The DNA for the CDR3 is TGCGCCAGCAGCAGAGGGGACGGGCAAGAGACCCAGTACTTC.

The chain recombines TRBV5-4 with TRBJ1-5, with D tentatively TRBD1 (6 bases). Germline lookup yields CDR1 SGHNT and CDR2 YYREEE (reference sequence). The CDR3 contains 16 residues. Trimming shortened V by 0 bases and J by 2 bases, and 12 bases separated the two germline ends. The CDR3 region is CASSLGGGQGNQPQHF. The CDR3 DNA reads as TGTGCCAGCAGCTTGGGCGGGGGGCAGGGCAATCAGCCCCAGCATTTT.

The chain has TRBV7-6 and TRBJ2-3; D unclear. The CDR3 is made up of 13 amino acids. Germline V CDR1 and CDR2: SGHVS, FNYEAQ. V was pared by 0 bases and J by 4 bases, with 5 bases between. In DNA, the CDR3 is TGTGCCAGCAGCTTAGCGGTTGCAGATACGCAGTATTTT. Translation: CASSLAVADTQYF.

Here the CDR3 DNA reads TGTGCCAGCAGCTTATTTAGCGGGGCCAAAGATACGCAGTATTTT. It yields the protein CASSLFSGAKDTQYF. This chain connects TRBV11-2 to TRBJ2-3; 8 nucleotides agree with TRBD2. Germline V gives CDR1 SGHAT, CDR2 FQNNGV. V shed 2 bases, J shed 5 bases, and the junction held 6 bases outside the gene matches. The CDR3 spans 15 residues. Full variable domain (outside the CDR3, taken from reference TRBV11-2 and TRBJ2-3): EAGVAQSPRYKIIEKRQSVAFWCNPISGHATLYWYQQILGQGPKLLIQFQNNGVVDDSQLPKDRFSAERLKGVDSTLKIQPAKLEDSAVYLCASSLFSGAKDTQYFGPGTRLTVL.

This clone appeared once. The chain uses TRBV5-4 and TRBJ1-3; D is perhaps TRBD1 (6 bases). Germline loops: CDR1 SGHNT, CDR2 YYREEE (reference sequence). The CDR3 extends over 17 amino acids. Trimming took 4 bases from V and 0 from J, leaving 17 bases between them. The CDR3 nucleotides are TGTGCCAGCAGCGACCCGGAACAGGGATCCTCTGGAAACACCATATATTTT. This translates into CASSDPEQGSSGNTIYF.

Concerning this clone itself: Other DNA sequences within the sample encode an identical CDR3. The chain has TRBV6-5 and TRBJ1-2; perhaps TRBD1 as D (5 bases). The CDR3 spans 13 residues. Germline V CDR1 and CDR2: MNHEY, SVGAGI. V lost 8 bases and J 4 bases, leaving 14 bases between the germline ends. The CDR3 reads CASSPGGTYGYTF. CDR3 DNA: TGTGCCAGCTCCCCCGGAGGGACCTATGGCTACACCTTC.

By share of the sample, this clone is medium-sized. The rearrangement joins TRBV5-6 to TRBJ2-7, with D uncertain. Germline V gene sequence: CDR1 SGHDT, CDR2 YYEEEE. The CDR3 consists of 11 residues. The V end was cut by 3 bases, the J end by 1 base, with 2 bases between. The chain's CDR3 is CASSYSYEQYF. The CDR3 DNA sequence: TGTGCCAGCAGCTATTCCTACGAGCAGTACTTC.